Here is one T cell receptor beta chain with its context. Its antigen is not known. The data were taken from a study of identical twins. Study-level points and caveats: Carriage of fewer insertions was seen in abundant cord blood beta clonotypes, whereas memory repertoires showed none.

With template switching, a universal primer site was added, and the cDNA carried unique molecular identifiers. TCRdb processed the 5' RACE reads anew with MiXCR; each CDR3 protein has one entry. The table shows approximately 470,000 distinct CDR3 sequences, with 13% to 15% occurring only once. Every donor was a healthy Caucasian. The CDR3 sequence is 16 residues long. The germline V gene encodes CDR1 LNHNV and CDR2 YYDKDF (reference sequence). V shed 2 bases, J shed 3 bases, and the junction held 7 bases outside the gene matches. Another study also made use of these data, one on yellow fever vaccine responses in identical twins. That source adds: Reportedly, twins showed a vaccine T cell response that looked partly convergent and partly personalized.

What was sequenced was CD4+ T cells sorted from blood. The chain joins TRBV15 to TRBJ2-1; 7 bases map to TRBD2. This TCR was sampled from a woman aged 18-29 years in good health. CDR3 sequence: CATSRSRGVRYNEQFF. The CDR3 region has the DNA TGTGCCACCAGCAGATCCCGGGGGGTTCGCTACAATGAGCAGTTCTTC.